This record covers a single T cell receptor beta chain. This specimen belongs to a study of blood T cell repertoires in COVID-19. V lost 6 bases to trimming and J lost 1 base; unmatched junction nucleotides: 4. The CDR3 has 15 amino acids. Germline CDR1 and CDR2: MNHEY and SMNVEV (reference sequence). Only in-frame clones appear in the TCRdb table, and some are missing; sequencing was by immunoSEQ multiplex PCR. Found here are over 200,000 clones, 75% to 90% of them singletons; the top ten hold approximately 0.69%. The clonotype was recovered from a man between 40 and 49 years old with acute or convalescent COVID-19. Sequencing used peripheral blood. The chain carries TRBV27 and TRBJ1-3; 9 bases agree with TRBD1. In nucleotides, the CDR3 is TGTGCCAGCAGACAGGGGGCTGAGTCTGGAAACACCATATATTTT. Its protein product is CASRQGAESGNTIYF.